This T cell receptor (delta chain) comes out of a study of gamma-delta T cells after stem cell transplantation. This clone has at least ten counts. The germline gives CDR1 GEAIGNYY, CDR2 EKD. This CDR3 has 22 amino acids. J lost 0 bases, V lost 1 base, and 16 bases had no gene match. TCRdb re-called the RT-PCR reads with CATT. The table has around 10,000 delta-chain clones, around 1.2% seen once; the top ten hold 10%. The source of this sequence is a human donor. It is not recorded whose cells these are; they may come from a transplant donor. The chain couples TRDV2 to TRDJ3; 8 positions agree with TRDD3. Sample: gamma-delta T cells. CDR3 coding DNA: TGTGCCTGTGACACATCTAGGATGGGATACGCGGCAAGCTCCTGGGACACCCGACAGATGTTTTTC. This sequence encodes CACDTSRMGYAASSWDTRQMFF.